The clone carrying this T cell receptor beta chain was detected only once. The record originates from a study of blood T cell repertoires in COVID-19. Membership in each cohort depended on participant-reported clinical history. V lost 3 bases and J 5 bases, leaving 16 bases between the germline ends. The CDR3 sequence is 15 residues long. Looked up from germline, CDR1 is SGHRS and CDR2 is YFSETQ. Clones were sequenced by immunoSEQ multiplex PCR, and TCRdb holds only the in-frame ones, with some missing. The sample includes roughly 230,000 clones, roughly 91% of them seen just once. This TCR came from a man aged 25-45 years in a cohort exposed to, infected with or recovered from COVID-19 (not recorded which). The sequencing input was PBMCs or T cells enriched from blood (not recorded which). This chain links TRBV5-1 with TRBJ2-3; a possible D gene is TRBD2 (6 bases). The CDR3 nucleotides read TGCGCCAGCAGCTACAGCGGAGGGCGGAGAGATACGCAGTATTTT. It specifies CASSYSGGRRDTQYF.